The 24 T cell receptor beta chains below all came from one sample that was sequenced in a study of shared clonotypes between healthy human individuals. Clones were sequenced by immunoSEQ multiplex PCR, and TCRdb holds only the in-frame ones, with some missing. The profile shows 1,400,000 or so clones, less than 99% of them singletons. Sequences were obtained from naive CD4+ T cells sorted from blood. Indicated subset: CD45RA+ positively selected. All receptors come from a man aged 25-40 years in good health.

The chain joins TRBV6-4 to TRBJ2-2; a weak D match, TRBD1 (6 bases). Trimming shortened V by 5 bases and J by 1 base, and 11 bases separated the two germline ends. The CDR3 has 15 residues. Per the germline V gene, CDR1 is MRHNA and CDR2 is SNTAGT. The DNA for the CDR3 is TGTGCCAGCAGTCCCACAGGGAAGAACACCGGGGAGCTGTTTTTT. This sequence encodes CASSPTGKNTGELFF.

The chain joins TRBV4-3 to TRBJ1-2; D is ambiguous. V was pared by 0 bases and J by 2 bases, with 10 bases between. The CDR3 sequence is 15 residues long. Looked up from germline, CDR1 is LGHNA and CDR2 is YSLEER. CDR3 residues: CASSQEVGANYGYTF. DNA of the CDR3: TGCGCCAGCAGCCAAGAAGTGGGTGCCAACTATGGCTACACCTTC.

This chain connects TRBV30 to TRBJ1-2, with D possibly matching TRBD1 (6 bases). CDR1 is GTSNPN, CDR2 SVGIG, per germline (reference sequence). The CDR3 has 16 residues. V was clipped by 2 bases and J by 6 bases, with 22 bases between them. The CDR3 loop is CAWSILRGGLGHGYTF. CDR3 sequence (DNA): TGTGCCTGGAGTATCCTTCGGGGGGGCCTTGGTCATGGCTACACCTTC.

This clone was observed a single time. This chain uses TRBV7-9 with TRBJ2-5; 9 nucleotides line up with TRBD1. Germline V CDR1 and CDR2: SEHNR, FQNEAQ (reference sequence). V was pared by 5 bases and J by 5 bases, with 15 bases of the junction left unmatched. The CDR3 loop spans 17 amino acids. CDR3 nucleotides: TGTGCCAGCAGCGCCGTTGACAGGGGGTCTATTAGGGAGACCCAGTACTTC. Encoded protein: CASSAVDRGSIRETQYF. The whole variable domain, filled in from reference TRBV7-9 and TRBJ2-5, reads DTGVSQNPRHKITKRGQNVTFRCDPISEHNRLYWYRQTLGQGPEFLTYFQNEAQLEKSRLLSDRFSAERPKGSFSTLEIQRTEQGDSAMYLCASSAVDRGSIRETQYFGPGTRLLVL.

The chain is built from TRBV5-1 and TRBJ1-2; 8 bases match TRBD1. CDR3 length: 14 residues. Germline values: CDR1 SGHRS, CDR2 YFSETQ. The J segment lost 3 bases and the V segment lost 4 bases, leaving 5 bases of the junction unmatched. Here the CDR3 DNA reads TGCGCCAGCAGCCCAATGACAGGGGACTATGGCTACACCTTC. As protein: CASSPMTGDYGYTF. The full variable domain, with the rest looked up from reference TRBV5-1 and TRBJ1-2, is KAGVTQTPRYLIKTRGQQVTLSCSPISGHRSVSWYQQTPGQGLQFLFEYFSETQRNKGNFPGRFSGRQFSNSRSEMNVSTLELGDSALYLCASSPMTGDYGYTFGSGTRLTVV.

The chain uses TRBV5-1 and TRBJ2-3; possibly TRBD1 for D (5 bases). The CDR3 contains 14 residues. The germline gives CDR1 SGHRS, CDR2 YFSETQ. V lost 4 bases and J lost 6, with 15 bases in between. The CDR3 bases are TGCGCCAGCAGCGATCAGCCAGGGTGGGATACGCAGTATTTT. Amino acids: CASSDQPGWDTQYF.

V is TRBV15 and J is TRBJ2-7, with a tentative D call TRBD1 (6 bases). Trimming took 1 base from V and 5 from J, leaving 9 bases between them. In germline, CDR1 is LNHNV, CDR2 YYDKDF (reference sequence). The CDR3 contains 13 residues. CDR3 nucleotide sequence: TGTGCCACCAGCAGAGCAGGGGCCCACGAGCAGTACTTC. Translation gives CATSRAGAHEQYF.

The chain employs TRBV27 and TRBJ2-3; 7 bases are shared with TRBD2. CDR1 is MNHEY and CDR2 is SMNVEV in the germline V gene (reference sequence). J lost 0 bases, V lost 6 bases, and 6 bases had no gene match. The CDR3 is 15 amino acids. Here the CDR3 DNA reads TGTGCCAGCAGCCCCCCAGCGGGAAGCACAGATACGCAGTATTTT. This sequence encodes CASSPPAGSTDTQYF.

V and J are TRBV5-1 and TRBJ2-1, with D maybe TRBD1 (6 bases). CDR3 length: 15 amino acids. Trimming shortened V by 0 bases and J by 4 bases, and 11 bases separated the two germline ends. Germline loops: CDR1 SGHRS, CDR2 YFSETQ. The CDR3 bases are TGCGCCAGCAGCTTGGGGGGGCCCACTTACAATGAGCAGTTCTTC. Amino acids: CASSLGGPTYNEQFF.

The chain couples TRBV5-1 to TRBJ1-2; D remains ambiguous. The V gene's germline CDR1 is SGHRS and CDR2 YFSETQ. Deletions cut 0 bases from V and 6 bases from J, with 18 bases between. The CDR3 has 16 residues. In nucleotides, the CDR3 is TGCGCCAGCAGCTTGGCCCCGCCATCAGAAATACATGGCTACACCTTC. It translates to CASSLAPPSEIHGYTF.

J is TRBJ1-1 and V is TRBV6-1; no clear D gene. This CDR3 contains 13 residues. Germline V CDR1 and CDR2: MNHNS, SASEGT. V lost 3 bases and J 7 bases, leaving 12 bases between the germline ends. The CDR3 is CASSEGARIEAFF. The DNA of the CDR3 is TGTGCCAGCAGTGAGGGAGCGAGGATTGAAGCTTTCTTT.

CDR3 residues: CASSSDSSNTGELFF. The CDR3 bases are TGCGCCAGCTCCTCGGACAGCTCGAACACCGGGGAGCTGTTTTTT. The V call is TRBV10-1, the J call TRBJ2-2; possibly TRBD1 for D (6 bases). The CDR3 covers 15 residues. In germline, CDR1 is WNHNN, CDR2 SYGVQD (reference sequence). V dropped 8 bases and J dropped 0 bases, with 13 bases sitting between them.

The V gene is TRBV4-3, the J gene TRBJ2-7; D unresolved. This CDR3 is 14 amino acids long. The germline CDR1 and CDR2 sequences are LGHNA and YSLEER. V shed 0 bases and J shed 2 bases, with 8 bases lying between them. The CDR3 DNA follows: TGCGCCAGCAGCCAAGACTGGCTGACCTACGAGCAGTACTTC. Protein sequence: CASSQDWLTYEQYF.

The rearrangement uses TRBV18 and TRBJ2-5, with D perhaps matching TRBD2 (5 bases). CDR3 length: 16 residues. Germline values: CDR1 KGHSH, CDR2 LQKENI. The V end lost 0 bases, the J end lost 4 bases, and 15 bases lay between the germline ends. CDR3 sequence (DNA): TGTGCCAGCTCACCACCGTTTGGTCGGGCGGGAGAGACCCAGTACTTC. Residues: CASSPPFGRAGETQYF.

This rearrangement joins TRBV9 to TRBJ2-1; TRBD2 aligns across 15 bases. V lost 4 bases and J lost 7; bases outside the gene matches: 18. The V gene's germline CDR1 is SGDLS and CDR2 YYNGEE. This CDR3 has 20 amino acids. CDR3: CASSHPPSTWTSGRGNEQFF. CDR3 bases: TGTGCCAGCAGCCACCCCCCGTCGACCTGGACTAGCGGGAGGGGTAATGAGCAGTTCTTC.

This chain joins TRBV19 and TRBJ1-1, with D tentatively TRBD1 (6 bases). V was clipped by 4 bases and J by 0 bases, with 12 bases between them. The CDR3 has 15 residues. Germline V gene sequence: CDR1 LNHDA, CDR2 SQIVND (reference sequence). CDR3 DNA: TGTGCCAGTAGTACTCGGACAGCTATGAACACTGAAGCTTTCTTT. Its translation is CASSTRTAMNTEAFF.

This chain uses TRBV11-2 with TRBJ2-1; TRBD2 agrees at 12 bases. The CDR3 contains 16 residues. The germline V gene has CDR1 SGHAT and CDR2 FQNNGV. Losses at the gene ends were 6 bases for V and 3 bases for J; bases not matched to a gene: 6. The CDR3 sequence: CASSRTSGTLYNEQFF. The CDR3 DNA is TGTGCCAGCAGTAGGACTAGCGGGACTCTCTACAATGAGCAGTTCTTC.

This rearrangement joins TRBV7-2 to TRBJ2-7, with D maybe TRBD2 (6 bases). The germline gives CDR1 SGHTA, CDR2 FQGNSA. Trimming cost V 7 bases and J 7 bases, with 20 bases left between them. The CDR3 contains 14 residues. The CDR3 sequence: CASTFGGRAREQYF. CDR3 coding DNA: TGTGCCAGCACTTTTGGAGGGCGCGCTCGGGAGCAGTACTTC.

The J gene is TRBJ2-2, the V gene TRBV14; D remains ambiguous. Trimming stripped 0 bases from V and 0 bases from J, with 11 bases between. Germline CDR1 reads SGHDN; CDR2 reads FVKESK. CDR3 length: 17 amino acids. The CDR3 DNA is TGTGCCAGCAGCCAAGATTTTGGCCGCCCGAACACCGGGGAGCTGTTTTTT. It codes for CASSQDFGRPNTGELFF.

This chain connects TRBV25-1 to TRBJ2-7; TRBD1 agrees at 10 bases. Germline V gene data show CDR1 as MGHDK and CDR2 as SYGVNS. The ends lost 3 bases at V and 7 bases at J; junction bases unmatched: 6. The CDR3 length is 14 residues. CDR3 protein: CASSDWGQGSEQYF. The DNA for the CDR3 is TGTGCCAGCAGTGACTGGGGACAGGGGTCGGAGCAGTACTTC.

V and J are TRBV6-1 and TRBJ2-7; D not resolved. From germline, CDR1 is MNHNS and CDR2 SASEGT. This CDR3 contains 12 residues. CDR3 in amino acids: CAYRDTSYEQYF. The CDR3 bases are TGTGCTTACCGAGACACCTCCTACGAGCAGTACTTC.

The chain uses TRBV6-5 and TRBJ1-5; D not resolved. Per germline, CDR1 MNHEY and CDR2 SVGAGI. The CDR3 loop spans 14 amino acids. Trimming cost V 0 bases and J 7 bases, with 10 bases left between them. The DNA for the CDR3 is TGTGCCAGCAGTTACTCGGGAATGGGGCAGCCCCAGCATTTT. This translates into CASSYSGMGQPQHF.

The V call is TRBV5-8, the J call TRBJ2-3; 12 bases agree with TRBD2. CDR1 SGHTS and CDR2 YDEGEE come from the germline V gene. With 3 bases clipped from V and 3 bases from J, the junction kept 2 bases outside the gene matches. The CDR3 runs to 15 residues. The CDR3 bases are TGTGCCAGCAGCTACGGACTAGCGGGAACAGATACGCAGTATTTT. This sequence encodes CASSYGLAGTDTQYF. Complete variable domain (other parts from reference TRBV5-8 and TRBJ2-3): EAGVTQSPTHLIKTRGQQATLRCSPISGHTSVYWYQQALGLGLQFLLWYDEGEERNRGNFPPRFSGRQFPNYSSELNVNALELEDSALYLCASSYGLAGTDTQYFGPGTRLTVL.

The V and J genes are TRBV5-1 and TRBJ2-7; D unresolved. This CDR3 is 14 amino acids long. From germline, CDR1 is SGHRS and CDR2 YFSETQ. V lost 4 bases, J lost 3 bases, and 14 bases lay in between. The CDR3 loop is CASSEDSRLYEQYF. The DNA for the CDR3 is TGCGCCAGCAGCGAGGATTCCAGACTCTACGAGCAGTACTTC. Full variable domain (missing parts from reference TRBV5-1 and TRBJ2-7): KAGVTQTPRYLIKTRGQQVTLSCSPISGHRSVSWYQQTPGQGLQFLFEYFSETQRNKGNFPGRFSGRQFSNSRSEMNVSTLELGDSALYLCASSEDSRLYEQYFGPGTRLTVT.